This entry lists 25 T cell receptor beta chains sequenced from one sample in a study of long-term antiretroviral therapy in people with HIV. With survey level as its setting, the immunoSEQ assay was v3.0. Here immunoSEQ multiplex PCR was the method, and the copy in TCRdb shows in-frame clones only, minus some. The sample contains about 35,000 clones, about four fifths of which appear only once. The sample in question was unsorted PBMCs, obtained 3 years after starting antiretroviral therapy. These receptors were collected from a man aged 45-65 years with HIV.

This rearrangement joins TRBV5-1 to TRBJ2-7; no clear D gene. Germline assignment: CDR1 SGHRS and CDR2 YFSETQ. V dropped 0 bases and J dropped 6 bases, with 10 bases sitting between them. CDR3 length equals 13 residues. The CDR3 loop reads CASSLAGVGEQYF. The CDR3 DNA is TGCGCCAGCAGCTTGGCTGGGGTTGGCGAGCAGTACTTC.

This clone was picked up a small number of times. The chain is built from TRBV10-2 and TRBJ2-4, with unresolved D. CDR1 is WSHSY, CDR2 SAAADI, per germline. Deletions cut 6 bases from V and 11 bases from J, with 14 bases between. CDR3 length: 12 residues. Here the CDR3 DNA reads TGCGCCAGCAGCACTGACAAAAGGGTTCAGTACTTC. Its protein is CASSTDKRVQYF.

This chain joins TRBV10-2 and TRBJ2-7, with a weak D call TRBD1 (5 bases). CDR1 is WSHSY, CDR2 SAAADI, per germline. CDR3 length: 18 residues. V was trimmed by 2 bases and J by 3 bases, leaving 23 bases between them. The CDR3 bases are TGCGCCAGCAGTGAGCCGCGGACGGCCACTGGGGCGATCTACGAGCAGTACTTC. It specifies CASSEPRTATGAIYEQYF.

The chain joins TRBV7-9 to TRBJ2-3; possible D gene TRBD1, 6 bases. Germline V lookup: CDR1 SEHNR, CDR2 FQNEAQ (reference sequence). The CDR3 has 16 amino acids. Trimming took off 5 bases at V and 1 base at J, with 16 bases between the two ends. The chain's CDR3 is CASSPPRDKGTDTQYF. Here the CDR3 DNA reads TGTGCCAGCAGCCCGCCCCGGGACAAGGGCACAGATACGCAGTATTTT.

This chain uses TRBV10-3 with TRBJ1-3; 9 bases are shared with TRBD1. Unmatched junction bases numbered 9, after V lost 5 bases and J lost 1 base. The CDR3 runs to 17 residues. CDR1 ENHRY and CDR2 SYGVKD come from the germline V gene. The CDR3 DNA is TGTGCCATCAGTTTTTTCTCCGGGACAGGGTCTGGAAACACCATATATTTT. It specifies CAISFFSGTGSGNTIYF.

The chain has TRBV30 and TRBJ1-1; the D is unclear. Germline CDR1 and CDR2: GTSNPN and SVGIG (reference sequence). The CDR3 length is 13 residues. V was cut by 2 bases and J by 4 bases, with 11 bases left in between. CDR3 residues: CAWSSALGTEAFF. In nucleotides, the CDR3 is TGTGCCTGGAGTAGCGCCCTCGGCACTGAAGCTTTCTTT.

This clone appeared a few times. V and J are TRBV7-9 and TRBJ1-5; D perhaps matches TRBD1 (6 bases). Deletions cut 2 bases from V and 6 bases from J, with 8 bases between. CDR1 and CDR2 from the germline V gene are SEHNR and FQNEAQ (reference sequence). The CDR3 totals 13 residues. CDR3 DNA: TGTGCCAGCAGCTTACAGGGGAGTCAGCCCCAGCATTTT. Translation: CASSLQGSQPQHF.

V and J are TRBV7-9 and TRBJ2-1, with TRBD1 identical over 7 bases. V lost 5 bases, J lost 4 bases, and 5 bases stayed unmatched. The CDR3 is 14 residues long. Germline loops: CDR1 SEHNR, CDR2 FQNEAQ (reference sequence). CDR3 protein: CASSATGYYNEQFF. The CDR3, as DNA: TGTGCCAGCAGCGCGACAGGGTATTACAATGAGCAGTTCTTC.

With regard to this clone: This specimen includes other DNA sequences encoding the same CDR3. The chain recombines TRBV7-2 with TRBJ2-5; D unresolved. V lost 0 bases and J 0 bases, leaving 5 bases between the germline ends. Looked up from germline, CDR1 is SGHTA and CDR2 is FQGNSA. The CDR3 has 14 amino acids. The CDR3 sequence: CASSLAGNQETQYF. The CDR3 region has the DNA TGTGCCAGCAGCTTAGCAGGGAACCAAGAGACCCAGTACTTC.

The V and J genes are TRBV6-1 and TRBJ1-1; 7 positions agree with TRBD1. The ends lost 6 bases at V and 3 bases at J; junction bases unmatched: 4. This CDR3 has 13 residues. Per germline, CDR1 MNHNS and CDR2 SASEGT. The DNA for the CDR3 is TGTGCCAGCAGCCGTGACAGGGACACTGAAGCTTTCTTT. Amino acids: CASSRDRDTEAFF.

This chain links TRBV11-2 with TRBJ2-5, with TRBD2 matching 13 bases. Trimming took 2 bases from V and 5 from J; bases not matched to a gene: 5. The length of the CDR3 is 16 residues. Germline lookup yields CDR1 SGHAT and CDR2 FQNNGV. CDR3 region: CASSLRTSGRWETQYF. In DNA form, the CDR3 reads TGTGCCAGCAGCTTACGGACTAGCGGGAGATGGGAGACCCAGTACTTC.

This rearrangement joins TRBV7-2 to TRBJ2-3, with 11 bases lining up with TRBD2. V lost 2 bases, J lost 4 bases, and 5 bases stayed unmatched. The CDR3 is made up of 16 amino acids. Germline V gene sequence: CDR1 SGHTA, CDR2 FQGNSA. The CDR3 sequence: CASSLLAGGGADTQYF. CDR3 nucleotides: TGTGCCAGCAGCTTACTAGCGGGGGGCGGGGCAGATACGCAGTATTTT.

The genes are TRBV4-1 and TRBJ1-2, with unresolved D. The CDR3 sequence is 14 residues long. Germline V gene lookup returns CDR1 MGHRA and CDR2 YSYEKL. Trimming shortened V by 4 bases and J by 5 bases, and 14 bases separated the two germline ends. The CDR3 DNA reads TGCGCCAGCAGCCCCAATCACGTCCAATATGGCTACACCTTC. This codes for CASSPNHVQYGYTF.

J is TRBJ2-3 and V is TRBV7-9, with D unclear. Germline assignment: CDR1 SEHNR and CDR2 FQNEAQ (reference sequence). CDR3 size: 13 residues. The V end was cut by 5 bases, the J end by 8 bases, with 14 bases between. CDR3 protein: CASSQGNPGTQYF. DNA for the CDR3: TGTGCCAGCAGCCAAGGGAACCCGGGTACGCAGTATTTT.

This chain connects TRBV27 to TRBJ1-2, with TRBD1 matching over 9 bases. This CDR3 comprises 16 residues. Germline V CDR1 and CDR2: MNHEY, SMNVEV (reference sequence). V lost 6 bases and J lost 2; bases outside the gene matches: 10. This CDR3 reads CASRTRTGDPNYGYTF. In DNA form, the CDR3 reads TGTGCCAGCAGAACACGGACAGGGGATCCCAACTATGGCTACACCTTC.

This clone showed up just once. The CDR3 DNA reads TGTGCCAGCAGCCAAGCCGGGACTAGCGGGGGGAGGGATACGCAGTATTTT. Its protein product is CASSQAGTSGGRDTQYF. V gene TRBV4-2 combines with J gene TRBJ2-3; the match to TRBD2 covers 15 bases. The V segment lost 1 base and the J segment 6 bases; nucleotides outside the gene matches: 5. The CDR3 has 17 residues. Germline lookup yields CDR1 LGHNA and CDR2 YNFKEQ.

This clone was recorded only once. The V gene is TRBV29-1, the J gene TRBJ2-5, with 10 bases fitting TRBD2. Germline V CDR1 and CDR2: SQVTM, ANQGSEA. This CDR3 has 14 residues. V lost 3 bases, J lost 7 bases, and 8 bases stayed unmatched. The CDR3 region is CSVDLLAGSGTQYF. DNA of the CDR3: TGCAGCGTTGATTTACTAGCGGGGTCAGGGACCCAGTACTTC.

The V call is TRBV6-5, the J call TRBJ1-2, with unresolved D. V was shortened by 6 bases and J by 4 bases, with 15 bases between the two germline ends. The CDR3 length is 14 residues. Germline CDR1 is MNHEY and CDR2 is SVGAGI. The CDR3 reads CASRVKGSSYGYTF. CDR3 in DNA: TGTGCCAGCAGGGTTAAAGGGAGTTCCTATGGCTACACCTTC.

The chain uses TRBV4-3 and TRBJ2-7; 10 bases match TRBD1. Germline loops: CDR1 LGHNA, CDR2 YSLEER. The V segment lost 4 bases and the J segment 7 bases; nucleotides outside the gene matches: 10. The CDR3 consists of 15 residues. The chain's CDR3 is CASSRRRQGAEEQYF. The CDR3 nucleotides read TGCGCCAGCAGCCGGCGGAGACAGGGGGCGGAGGAGCAGTACTTC.

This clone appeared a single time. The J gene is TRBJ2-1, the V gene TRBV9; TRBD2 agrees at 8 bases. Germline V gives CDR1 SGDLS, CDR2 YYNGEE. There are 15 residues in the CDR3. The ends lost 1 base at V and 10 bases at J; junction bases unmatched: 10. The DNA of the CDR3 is TGTGCCAGCAGCGTATTTACGGGAGGGCCGGGGGAGCAGTTCTTC. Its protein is CASSVFTGGPGEQFF. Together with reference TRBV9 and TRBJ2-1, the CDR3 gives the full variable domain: DSGVTQTPKHLITATGQRVTLRCSPRSGDLSVYWYQQSLDQGLQFLIQYYNGEERAKGNILERFSAQQFPDLHSELNLSSLELGDSALYFCASSVFTGGPGEQFFGPGTRLTVL.

CDR3 amino acids: CAISETGYEQYF. CDR3 nucleotides: TGTGCCATCAGCGAGACAGGCTACGAGCAGTACTTC. The chain has TRBV10-3 and TRBJ2-7; possibly TRBD1 for D (6 bases). Trimming took off 6 bases at V and 3 bases at J, with 9 bases between the two ends. Germline V gene sequence: CDR1 ENHRY, CDR2 SYGVKD. This CDR3 spans 12 amino acids.

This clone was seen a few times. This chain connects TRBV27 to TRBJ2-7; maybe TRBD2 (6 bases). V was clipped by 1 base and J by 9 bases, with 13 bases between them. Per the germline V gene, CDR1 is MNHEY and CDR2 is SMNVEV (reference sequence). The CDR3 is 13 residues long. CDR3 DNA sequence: TGTGCCAGCAGTTTATTGGAGGGAACGGGGCAGTACTTC. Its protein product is CASSLLEGTGQYF.

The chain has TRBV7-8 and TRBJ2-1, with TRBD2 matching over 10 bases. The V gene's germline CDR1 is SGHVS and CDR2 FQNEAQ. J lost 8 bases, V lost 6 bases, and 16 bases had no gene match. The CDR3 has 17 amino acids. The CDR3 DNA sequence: TGTGCCAGCAGTTCGGGGGGGCTAGCGGGAGTCCGGTATGAGCAGTTCTTC. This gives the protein CASSSGGLAGVRYEQFF.

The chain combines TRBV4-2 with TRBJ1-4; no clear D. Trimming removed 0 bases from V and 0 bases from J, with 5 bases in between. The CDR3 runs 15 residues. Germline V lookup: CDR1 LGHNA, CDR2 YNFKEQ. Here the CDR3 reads CASSQEVATNEKLFF. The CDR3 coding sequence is TGTGCCAGCAGCCAAGAAGTCGCAACTAATGAAAAACTGTTTTTT.

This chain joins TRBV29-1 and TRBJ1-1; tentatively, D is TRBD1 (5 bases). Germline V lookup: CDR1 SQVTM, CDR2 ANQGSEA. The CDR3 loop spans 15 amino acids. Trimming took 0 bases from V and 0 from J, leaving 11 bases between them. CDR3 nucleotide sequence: TGCAGCGTTGAAGACCTGGCGGGGGTGAACACTGAAGCTTTCTTT. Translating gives CSVEDLAGVNTEAFF.